The clone carrying this T cell receptor beta chain is medium-sized within its sample. What it binds is unknown. The V end was cut by 8 bases, the J end by 10 bases, with 21 bases between. CDR3 size: 14 residues. CDR1 is MNHEY and CDR2 is SVGAGI in the germline V gene. This entry is derived from a study of T cell responses to AZD1222 COVID-19 vaccine. Study conclusions and caveats: The donors showed a predominance of white British ancestry and of females, with possible underestimation of clonal diversity. Along spike, vaccine-associated CD4 TCRs were found throughout, with dominance at 160-218 and 743-854. Recipients of two AZD1222 doses showed rising Spike-specific TCR breadth and depth.

Data came from immunoSEQ multiplex PCR; TCRdb stores just in-frame clones and leaves some out. The table records approximately 100,000 clones, roughly 88% of them present only once. The material was peripheral blood, obtained on day 0 of MenACWY control vaccination. The chain joins TRBV6-5 to TRBJ2-1; D tentatively reads TRBD1 or TRBD2 (6 bases each). The TCR comes from an adult in good health. CDR3 in DNA: TGTGCCAGCGGGGGCACCACGGGGGCGATGGAGCAGTTCTTC. Amino acid sequence: CASGGTTGAMEQFF.